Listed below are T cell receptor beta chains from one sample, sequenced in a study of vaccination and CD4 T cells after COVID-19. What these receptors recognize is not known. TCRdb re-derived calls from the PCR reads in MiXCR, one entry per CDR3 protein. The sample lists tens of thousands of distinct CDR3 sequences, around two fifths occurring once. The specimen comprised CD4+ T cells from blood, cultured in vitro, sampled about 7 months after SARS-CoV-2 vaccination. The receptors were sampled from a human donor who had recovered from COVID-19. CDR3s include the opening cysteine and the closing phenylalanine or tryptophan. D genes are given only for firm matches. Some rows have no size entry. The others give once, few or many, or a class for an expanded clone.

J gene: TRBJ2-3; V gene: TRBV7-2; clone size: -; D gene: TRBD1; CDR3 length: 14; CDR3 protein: CASSLDRGEGTQYF; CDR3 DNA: TGTGCCAGCAGCCTAGACAGGGGGGAGGGTACGCAGTATTTT
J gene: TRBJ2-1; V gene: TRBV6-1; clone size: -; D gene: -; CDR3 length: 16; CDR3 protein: CASSENVWVSRNEQFF; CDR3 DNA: TGTGCCAGCAGTGAAAACGTGTGGGTATCGCGGAATGAGCAGTTCTTC
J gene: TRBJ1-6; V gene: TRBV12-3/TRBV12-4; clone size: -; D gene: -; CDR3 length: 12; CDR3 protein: CASSFRASPLHF; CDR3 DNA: TGTGCCAGCAGTTTCCGGGCTTCACCCCTCCACTTT
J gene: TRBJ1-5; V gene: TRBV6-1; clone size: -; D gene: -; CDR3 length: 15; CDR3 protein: CASSRGNGGNQPQHF; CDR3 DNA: TGTGCCAGCAGTAGGGGGAACGGCGGCAATCAGCCCCAGCATTTT
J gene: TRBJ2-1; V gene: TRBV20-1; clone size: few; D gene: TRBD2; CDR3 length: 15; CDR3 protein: CSARDLTSGIGEQFF; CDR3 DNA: TGCAGTGCTAGAGATTTGACTAGCGGGATTGGGGAGCAGTTCTTC
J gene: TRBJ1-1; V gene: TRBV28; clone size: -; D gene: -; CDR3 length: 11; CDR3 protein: CASSLSGEAFF; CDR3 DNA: TGTGCCAGCAGTTTAAGCGGAGAGGCTTTCTTT
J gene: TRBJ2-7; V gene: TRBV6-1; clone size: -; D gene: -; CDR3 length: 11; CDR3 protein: CASSPNREQYF; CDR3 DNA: TGTGCCAGCAGTCCTAATAGAGAGCAGTACTTC
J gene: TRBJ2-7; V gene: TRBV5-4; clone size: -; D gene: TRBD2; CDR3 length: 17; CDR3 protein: CASSPGLAVPGVYEQYF; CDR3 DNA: TGTGCCAGCAGCCCGGGACTAGCGGTTCCAGGGGTCTACGAGCAGTACTTC
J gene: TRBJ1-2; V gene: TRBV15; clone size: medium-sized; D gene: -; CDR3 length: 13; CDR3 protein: CATSRGADYGYTF; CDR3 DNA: TGTGCCACCAGCAGAGGGGCGGACTATGGCTACACCTTC
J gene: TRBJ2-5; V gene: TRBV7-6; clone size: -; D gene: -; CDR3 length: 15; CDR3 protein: CASSIFMNWQETQYF; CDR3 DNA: TGTGCCAGCAGCATATTCATGAATTGGCAAGAGACCCAGTACTTC
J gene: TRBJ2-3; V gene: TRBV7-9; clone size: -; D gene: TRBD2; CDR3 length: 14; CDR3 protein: CASSPGLETDTQYF; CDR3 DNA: TGTGCCAGCAGCCCCGGACTAGAAACAGATACGCAGTATTTT
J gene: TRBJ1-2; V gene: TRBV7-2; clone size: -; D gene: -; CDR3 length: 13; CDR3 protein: CASSPRALGGYTF; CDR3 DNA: TGTGCCAGCAGCCCCCGGGCCTTGGGAGGCTACACCTTC
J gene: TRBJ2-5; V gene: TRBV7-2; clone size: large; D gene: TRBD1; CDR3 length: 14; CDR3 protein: CASSLGQARETQYF; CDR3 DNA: TGTGCCAGCAGCTTGGGACAGGCTAGAGAGACCCAGTACTTC
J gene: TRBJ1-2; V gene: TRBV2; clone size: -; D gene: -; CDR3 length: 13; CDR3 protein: CASRRGFDYGYTF; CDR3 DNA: TGTGCCAGCAGACGCGGGTTCGATTATGGCTACACCTTC
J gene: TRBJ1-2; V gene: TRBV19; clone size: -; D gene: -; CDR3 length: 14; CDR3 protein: CASSIPDRPGGYTF; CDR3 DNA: TGTGCCAGTAGTATACCGGACCGTCCGGGTGGCTACACCTTC
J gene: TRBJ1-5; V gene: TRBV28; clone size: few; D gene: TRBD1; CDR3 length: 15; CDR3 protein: CASSLPRGSAQPQHF; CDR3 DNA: TGTGCCAGCAGTTTGCCCAGGGGGTCCGCTCAGCCCCAGCATTTT
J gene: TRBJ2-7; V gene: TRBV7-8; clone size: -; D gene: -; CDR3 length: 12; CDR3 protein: CASSPFSYEQYF; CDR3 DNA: TGTGCCAGCAGCCCGTTCTCCTACGAGCAGTACTTC
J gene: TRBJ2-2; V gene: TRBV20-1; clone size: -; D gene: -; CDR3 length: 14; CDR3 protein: CSARDMGGTGELFF; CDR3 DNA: TGCAGTGCTAGAGATATGGGCGGGACCGGGGAGCTGTTTTTT
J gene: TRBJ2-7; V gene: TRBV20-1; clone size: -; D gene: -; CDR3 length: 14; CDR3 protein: CSAREGALQGEQYF; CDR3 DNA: TGCAGTGCTAGAGAGGGGGCTCTCCAGGGCGAGCAGTACTTC
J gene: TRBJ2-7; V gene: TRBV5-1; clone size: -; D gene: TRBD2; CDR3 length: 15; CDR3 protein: CASRGLAAYRYEQYF; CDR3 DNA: TGCGCCAGCAGAGGACTAGCCGCATATAGATACGAGCAGTACTTC
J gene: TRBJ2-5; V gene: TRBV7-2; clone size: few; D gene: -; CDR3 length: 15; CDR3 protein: CASSLGNQGGETQYF; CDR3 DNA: TGTGCCAGCAGCTTGGGCAACCAGGGGGGAGAGACCCAGTACTTC
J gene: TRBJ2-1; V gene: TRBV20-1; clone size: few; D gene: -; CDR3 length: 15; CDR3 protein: CSADKGGSIVDEQFF; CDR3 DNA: TGCAGTGCCGACAAGGGAGGTAGCATAGTGGATGAGCAGTTCTTC
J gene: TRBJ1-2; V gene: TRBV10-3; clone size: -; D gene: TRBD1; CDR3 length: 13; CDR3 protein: CAISKDRVVVETF; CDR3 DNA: TGTGCCATCAGTAAGGACAGGGTAGTAGTTGAGACCTTC
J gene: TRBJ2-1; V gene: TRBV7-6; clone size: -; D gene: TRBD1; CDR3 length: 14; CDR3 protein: CASSAWTGNHEQFF; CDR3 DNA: TGTGCCAGCAGCGCGTGGACAGGTAACCATGAGCAGTTCTTC
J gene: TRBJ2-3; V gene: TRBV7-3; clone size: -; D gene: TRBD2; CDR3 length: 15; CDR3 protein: CASSLASGTTDTQYF; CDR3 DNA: TGTGCCAGCAGCTTAGCTAGCGGGACCACAGATACGCAGTATTTT
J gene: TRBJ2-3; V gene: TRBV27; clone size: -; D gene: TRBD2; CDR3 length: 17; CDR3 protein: CASSLGLAGAGTDTQYF; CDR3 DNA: TGTGCCAGCAGTTTGGGACTAGCGGGAGCTGGCACAGATACGCAGTATTTT
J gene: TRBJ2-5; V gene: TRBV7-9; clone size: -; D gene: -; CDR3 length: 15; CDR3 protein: CASSADVGGRETQYF; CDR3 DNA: TGTGCCAGCAGCGCCGACGTGGGGGGACGGGAGACCCAGTACTTC
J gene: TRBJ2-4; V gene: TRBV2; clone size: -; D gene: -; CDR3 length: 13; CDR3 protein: CASSYLTAGSQYF; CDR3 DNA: TGTGCCAGCAGTTACCTCACGGCGGGCTCTCAGTACTTC
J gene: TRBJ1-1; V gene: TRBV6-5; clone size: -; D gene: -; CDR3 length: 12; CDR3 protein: CASSYERSEAFF; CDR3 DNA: TGTGCCAGCAGTTACGAGCGGTCTGAAGCTTTCTTT
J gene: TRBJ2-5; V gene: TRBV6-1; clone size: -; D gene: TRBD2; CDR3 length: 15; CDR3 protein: CASRTSGGYQETQYF; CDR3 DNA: TGTGCCAGCAGGACTAGCGGGGGGTACCAAGAGACCCAGTACTTC
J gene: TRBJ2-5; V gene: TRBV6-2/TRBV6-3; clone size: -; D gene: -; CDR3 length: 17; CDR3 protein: CASSYSSWYREEEIQYF; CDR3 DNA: TGTGCCAGCAGTTACTCGTCTTGGTATAGGGAAGAAGAGATCCAGTACTTC
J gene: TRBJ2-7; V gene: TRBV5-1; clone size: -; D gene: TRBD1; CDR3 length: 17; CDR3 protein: CASSLATGTGEFYEQYF; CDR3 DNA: TGCGCCAGCAGCTTGGCAACCGGGACAGGGGAGTTCTACGAGCAGTACTTC
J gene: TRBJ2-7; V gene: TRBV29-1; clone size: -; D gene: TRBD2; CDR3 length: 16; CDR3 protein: CSGTGLAGGTRYEQYF; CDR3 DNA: TGCAGCGGGACGGGACTAGCGGGAGGCACCCGCTACGAGCAGTACTTC
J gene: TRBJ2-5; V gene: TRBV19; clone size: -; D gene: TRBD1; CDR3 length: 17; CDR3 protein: CASSILYRTGGYETQYF; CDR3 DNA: TGTGCCAGTAGTATCCTTTACCGGACAGGGGGCTACGAGACCCAGTACTTC
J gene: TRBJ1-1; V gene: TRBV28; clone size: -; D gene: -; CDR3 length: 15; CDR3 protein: CASSLSRGFVAEAFF; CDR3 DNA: TGTGCCAGCAGTTTATCGAGGGGTTTCGTGGCTGAAGCTTTCTTT
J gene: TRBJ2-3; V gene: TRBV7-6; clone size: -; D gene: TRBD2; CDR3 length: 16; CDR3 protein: CASSLEAGGYVHTQYF; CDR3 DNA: TGTGCCAGCAGCTTAGAGGCGGGAGGGTACGTTCATACGCAGTATTTT
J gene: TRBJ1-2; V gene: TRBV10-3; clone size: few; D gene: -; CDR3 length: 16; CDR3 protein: CAISAQIRRTLYGYTF; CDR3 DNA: TGTGCCATCAGTGCCCAGATACGGCGAACTTTGTATGGCTACACCTTC
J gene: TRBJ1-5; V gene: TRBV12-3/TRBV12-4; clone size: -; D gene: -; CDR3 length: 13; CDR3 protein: CASSLEGSQPQHF; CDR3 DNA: TGTGCCAGCAGTTTAGAGGGTAGTCAGCCCCAGCATTTT